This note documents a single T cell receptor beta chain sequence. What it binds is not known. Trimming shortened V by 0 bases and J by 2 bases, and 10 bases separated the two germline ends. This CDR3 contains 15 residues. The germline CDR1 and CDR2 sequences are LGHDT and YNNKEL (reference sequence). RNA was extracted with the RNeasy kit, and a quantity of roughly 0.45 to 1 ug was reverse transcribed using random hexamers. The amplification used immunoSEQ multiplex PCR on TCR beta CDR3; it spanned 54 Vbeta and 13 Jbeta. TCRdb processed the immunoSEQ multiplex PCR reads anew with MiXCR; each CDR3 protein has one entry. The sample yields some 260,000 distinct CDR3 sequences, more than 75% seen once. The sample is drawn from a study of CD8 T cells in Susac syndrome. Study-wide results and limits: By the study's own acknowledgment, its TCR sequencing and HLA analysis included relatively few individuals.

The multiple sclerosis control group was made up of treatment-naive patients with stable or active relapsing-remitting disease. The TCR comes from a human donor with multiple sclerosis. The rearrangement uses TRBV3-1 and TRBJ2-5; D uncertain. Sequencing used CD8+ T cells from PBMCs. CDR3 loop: CASSQDFSLQETQYF. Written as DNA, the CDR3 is TGTGCCAGCAGCCAAGATTTCAGCCTACAAGAGACCCAGTACTTC.